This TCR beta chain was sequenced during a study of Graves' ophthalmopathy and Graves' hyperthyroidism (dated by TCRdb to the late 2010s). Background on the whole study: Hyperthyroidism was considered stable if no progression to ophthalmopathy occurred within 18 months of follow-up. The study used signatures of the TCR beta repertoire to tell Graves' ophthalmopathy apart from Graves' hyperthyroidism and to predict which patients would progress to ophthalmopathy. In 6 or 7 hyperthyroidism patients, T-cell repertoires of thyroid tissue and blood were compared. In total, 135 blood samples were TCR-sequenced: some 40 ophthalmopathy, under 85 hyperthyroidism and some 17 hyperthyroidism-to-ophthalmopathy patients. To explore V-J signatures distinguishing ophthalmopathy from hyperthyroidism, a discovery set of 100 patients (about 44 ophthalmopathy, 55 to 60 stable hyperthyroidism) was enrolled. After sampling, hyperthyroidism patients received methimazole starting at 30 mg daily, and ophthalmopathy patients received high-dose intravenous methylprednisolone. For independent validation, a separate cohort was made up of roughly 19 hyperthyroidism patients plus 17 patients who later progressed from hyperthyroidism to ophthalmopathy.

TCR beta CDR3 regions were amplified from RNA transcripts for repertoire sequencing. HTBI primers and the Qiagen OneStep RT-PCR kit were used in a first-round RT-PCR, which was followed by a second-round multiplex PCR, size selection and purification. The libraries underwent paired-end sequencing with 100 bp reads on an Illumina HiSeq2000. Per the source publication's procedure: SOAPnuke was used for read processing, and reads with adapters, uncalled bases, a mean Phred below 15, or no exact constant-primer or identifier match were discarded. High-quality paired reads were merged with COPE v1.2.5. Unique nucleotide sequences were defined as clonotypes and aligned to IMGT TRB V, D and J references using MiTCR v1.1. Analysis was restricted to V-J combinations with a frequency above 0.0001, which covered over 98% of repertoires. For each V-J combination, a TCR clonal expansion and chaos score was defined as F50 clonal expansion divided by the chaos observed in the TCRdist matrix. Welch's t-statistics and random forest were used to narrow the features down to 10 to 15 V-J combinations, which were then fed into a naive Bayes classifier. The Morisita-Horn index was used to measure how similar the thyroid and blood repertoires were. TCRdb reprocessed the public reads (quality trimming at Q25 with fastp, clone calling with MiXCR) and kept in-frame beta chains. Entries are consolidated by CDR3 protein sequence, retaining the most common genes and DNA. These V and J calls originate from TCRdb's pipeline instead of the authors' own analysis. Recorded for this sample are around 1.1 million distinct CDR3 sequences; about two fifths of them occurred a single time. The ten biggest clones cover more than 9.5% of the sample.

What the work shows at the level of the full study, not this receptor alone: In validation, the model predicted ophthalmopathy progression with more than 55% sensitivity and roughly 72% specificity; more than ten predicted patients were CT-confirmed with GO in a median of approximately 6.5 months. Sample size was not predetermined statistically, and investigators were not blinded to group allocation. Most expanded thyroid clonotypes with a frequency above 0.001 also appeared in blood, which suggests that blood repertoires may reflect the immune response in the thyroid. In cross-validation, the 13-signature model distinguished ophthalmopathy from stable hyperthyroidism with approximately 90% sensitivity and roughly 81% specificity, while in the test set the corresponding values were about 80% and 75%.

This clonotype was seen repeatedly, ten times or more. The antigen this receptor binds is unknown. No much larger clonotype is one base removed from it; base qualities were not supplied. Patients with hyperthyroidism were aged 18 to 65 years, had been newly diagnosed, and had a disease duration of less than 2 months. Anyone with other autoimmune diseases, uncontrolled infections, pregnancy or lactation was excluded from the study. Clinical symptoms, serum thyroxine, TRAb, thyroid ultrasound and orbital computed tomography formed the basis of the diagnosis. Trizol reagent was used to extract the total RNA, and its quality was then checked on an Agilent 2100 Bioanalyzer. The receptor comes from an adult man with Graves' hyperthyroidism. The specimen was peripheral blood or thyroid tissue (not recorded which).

The CDR3 region has the sequence CAISELGPRISGNTIYF. The nucleotide sequence reads as follows: TGTGCCATCAGTGAGCTGGGCCCTCGTATCTCTGGAAACACCATATATTTT. The chain was built from TRBV10-3 and TRBJ1-3; no confident D gene assignment can be made. Trimming at the junction amounts to 2 bases on V and 0 bases on J, and the germline ends lie 14 bases apart. The germline V gene supplies CDR1 ENHRY and CDR2 SYGVKD. From its cysteine to its phenylalanine, the CDR3 spans 17 amino acids. The CDR3 DNA has 51 bases and is translated from base 1.